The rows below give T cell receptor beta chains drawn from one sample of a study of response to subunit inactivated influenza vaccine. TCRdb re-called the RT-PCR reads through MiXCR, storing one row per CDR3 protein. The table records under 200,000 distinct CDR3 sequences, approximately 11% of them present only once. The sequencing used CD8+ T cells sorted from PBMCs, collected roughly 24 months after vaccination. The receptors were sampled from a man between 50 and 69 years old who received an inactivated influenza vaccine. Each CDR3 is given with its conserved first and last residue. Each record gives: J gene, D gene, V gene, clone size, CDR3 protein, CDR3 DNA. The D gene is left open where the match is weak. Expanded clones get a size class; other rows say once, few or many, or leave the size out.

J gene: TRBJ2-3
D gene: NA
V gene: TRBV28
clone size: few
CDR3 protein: CASSSESPGTFTDTQYF
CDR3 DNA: TGTGCCAGCAGTTCCGAATCCCCTGGGACATTCACAGATACGCAGTATTTT

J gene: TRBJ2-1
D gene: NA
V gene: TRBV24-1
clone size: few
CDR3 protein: CATSDFRWDEQFF
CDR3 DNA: TGTGCCACCAGTGATTTTCGATGGGATGAGCAGTTCTTC

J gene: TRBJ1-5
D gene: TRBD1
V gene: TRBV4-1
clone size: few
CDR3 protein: CASSHPDRPNQPQHF
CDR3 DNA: TGCGCCAGCAGCCACCCGGACAGGCCAAATCAGCCCCAGCATTTT

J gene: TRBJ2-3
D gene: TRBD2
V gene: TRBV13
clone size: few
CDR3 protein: CASSSSGTAIDTQYF
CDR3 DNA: TGTGCCAGCAGCAGTAGCGGGACGGCAATAGATACGCAGTATTTT

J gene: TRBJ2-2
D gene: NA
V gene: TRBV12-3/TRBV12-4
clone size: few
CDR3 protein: CASSLAGFTGELFF
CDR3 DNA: TGTGCCAGCAGTTTAGCTGGGTTCACCGGGGAGCTGTTTTTT

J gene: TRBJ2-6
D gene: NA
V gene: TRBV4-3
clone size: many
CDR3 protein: CASSRGQFSGANVLTF
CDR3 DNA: TGCGCCAGCAGTCGAGGACAGTTCTCTGGGGCCAACGTCCTGACTTTC

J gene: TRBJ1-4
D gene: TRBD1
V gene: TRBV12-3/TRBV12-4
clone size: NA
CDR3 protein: CASTNTWGTAFF
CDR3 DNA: TGTGCCAGCACAAACACGTGGGGGACAGCTTTTTTC

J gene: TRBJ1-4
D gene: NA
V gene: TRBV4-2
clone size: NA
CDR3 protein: CASSHRDATNEKLFF
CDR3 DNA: TGTGCCAGCAGCCATCGCGACGCAACTAATGAAAAACTGTTTTTT

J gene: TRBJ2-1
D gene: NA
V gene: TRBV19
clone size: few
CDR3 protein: CASSARQVSYNEQFF
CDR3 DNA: TGTGCCAGTAGCGCGAGACAGGTCTCCTACAATGAGCAGTTCTTC

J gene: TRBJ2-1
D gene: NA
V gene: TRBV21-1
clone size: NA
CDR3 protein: CASPRDRVYSYNEQFF
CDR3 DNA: TGTGCCAGCCCTCGGGACAGGGTTTACTCCTACAATGAGCAGTTCTTC

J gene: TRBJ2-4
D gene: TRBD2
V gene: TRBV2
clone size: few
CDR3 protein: CASSESGTSGSRNIQYF
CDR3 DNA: TGTGCCAGCAGTGAAAGCGGGACTAGCGGGAGCAGGAACATTCAGTACTTC

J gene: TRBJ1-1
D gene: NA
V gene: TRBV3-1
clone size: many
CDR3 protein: CASSQPGMNTEAFF
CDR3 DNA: TGTGCCAGCAGCCAACCAGGTATGAACACTGAAGCTTTCTTT

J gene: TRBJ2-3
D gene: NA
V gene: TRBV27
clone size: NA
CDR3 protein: CASRYGDTQYF
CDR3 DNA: TGTGCCAGCAGATATGGAGATACGCAGTATTTT

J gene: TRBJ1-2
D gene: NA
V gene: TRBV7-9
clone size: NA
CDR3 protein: CASSLGHRENGYTF
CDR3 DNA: TGTGCCAGCAGCTTAGGGCACAGGGAGAATGGCTACACCTTC

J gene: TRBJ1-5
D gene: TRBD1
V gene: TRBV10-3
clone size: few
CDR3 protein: CAIGDRWNQPQHF
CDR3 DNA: TGTGCCATCGGGGACAGGTGGAATCAGCCCCAGCATTTT

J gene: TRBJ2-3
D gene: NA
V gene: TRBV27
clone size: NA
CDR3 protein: CASSLIRGGEDTDTQYF
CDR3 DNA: TGTGCCAGCAGTTTAATCCGAGGCGGGGAAGACACAGATACGCAGTATTTT

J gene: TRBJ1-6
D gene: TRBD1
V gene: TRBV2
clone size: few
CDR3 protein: CASSVRDRGASYNSPLHF
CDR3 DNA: TGTGCCAGCAGTGTCCGGGACAGGGGCGCGTCCTATAATTCACCCCTCCACTTT

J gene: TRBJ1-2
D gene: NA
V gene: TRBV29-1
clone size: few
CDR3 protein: CSVRETGYYGYTF
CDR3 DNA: TGCAGCGTTAGGGAAACAGGGTACTATGGCTACACCTTC

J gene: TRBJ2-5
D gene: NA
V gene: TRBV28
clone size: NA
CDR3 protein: CASSFGTQETQYF
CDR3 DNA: TGTGCCAGCAGTTTCGGCACCCAAGAGACCCAGTACTTC

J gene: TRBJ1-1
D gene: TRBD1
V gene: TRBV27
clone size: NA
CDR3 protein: CASSLWTGKSTGVTEAFF
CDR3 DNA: TGTGCCAGCAGTTTGTGGACAGGTAAATCCACGGGTGTCACTGAAGCTTTCTTT

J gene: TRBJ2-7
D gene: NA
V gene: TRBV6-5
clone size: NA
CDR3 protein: CASSYRSFTPYEQYF
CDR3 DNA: TGTGCCAGCAGTTACCGCTCGTTCACACCCTACGAGCAGTACTTC

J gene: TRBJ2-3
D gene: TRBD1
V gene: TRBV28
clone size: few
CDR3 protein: CASSFVIVSGDRSTDTQYF
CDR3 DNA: TGTGCCAGCAGTTTCGTTATAGTGTCTGGGGACAGAAGCACAGATACGCAGTATTTT

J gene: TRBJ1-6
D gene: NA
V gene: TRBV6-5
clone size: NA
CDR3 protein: CATGGFNSPLHF
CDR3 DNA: TGTGCCACCGGGGGATTTAATTCACCCCTCCACTTT

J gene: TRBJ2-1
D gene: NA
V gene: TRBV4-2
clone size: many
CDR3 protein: CASSQDPGLAYSYNEQFF
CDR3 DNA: TGTGCCAGCAGCCAAGATCCCGGGCTAGCCTACTCCTACAATGAGCAGTTCTTC

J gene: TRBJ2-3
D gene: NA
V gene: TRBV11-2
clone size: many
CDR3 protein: CASSLEGTYTDTQYF
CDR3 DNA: TGTGCCAGCAGCTTAGAGGGGACATACACAGATACGCAGTATTTT

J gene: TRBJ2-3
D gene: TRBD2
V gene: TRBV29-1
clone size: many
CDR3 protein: CSVPGTSGTDTQYF
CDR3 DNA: TGCAGCGTCCCCGGGACTAGCGGCACAGATACGCAGTATTTT

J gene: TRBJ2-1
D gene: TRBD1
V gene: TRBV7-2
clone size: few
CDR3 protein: CARQDRGLIFSEQFF
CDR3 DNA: TGTGCCAGACAAGACAGGGGGCTTATCTTCAGTGAGCAGTTCTTC

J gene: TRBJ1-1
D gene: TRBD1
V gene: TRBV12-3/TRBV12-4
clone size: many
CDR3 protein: CASSPTQGATEAFF
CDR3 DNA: TGTGCCAGCAGTCCAACTCAGGGGGCAACTGAAGCTTTCTTT

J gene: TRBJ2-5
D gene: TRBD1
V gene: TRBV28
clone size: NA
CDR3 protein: CASRIGQGVPQETQYF
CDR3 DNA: TGTGCCAGCAGGATAGGACAGGGGGTCCCTCAAGAGACCCAGTACTTC

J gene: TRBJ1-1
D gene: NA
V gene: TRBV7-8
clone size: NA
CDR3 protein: CASSLAVGTEAFF
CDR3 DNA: TGTGCCAGCAGCTTAGCCGTTGGGACTGAAGCTTTCTTT

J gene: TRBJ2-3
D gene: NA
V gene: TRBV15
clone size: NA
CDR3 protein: CATSRDYRTTITDTQYF
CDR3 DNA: TGTGCCACCAGCAGAGATTATAGGACTACCATAACAGATACGCAGTATTTT

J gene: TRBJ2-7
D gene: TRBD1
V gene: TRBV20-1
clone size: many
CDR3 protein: CSAREGTVLYEQYF
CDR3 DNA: TGCAGTGCTAGAGAGGGGACAGTCCTCTACGAGCAGTACTTC

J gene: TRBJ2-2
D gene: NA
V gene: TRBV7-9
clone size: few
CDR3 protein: CASERSNTGELFF
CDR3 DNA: TGTGCCAGCGAGAGATCGAACACCGGGGAGCTGTTTTTT